These 5 T cell receptor beta chains came from one sample sequenced in a study of shared clonotypes between healthy human individuals. This table comes from immunoSEQ multiplex PCR, and its TCRdb copy is limited to in-frame clones, with some not included. This sample has 2,500,000 or so clones, with about 92% found just once. Sequenced: naive CD4+ T cells sorted from blood. Indicated subset: CD45RA+ positively selected. These receptor sequences come from a man aged 18 to 29 in good health.

Remarks on this clone: The sample contains more than one DNA sequence encoding this CDR3. The CDR3: CASSLSSPEAFF. DNA of the CDR3: TGTGCCAGCAGCTTAAGTTCCCCTGAAGCTTTCTTT. The chain combines TRBV7-9 with TRBJ1-1; D is ambiguous. The V gene lost 2 bases and the J gene lost 6 bases, with 7 bases spanning the gap. The CDR3 spans 12 residues. In germline, CDR1 is SEHNR, CDR2 FQNEAQ (reference sequence).

The V gene is TRBV18, the J gene TRBJ2-1; 7 positions match TRBD2. V trimming: 7 bases; J trimming: 9 bases; junction bases outside the gene matches: 15. The CDR3 loop spans 15 amino acids. CDR1 and CDR2 from the germline V gene are KGHSH and LQKENI. CDR3 residues: CASCDGGGPGGEQFF. The CDR3, as DNA: TGTGCCAGCTGCGACGGGGGAGGGCCAGGAGGTGAGCAGTTCTTC.

The V gene is TRBV6-5, the J gene TRBJ2-7; 8 bases agree with TRBD1. The CDR3 sequence is 15 residues long. Trimming cost V 7 bases and J 3 bases; bases outside gene matches: 11. Germline CDR1 MNHEY, CDR2 SVGAGI. In DNA, the CDR3 is TGTGCCAGCAAAGGGGGTCCTACAGGGGGCTACGAGCAGTACTTC. Translated: CASKGGPTGGYEQYF.

The chain is built from TRBV11-2 and TRBJ2-2; D ambiguous. Germline CDR1 SGHAT, CDR2 FQNNGV. Deletions cut 1 base from V and 6 bases from J, with 12 bases between. This CDR3 spans 15 amino acids. The CDR3, as DNA: TGTGCCAGCAGCTTAGTGAGCTTCGGCTCCGGGGAGCTGTTTTTT. Its protein is CASSLVSFGSGELFF.

Comment on this clone: Other DNA sequences in this specimen translate into the identical CDR3. The chain has TRBV20-1 and TRBJ2-5; D is undetermined. The CDR3 is 10 residues long. V dropped 6 bases and J dropped 5 bases, with 7 bases sitting between them. Germline CDR1 DFQATT, CDR2 SNEGSKA (reference sequence). The CDR3 DNA reads TGCAGTGCGCTGGGGGAGACCCAGTACTTC. It translates to CSALGETQYF.